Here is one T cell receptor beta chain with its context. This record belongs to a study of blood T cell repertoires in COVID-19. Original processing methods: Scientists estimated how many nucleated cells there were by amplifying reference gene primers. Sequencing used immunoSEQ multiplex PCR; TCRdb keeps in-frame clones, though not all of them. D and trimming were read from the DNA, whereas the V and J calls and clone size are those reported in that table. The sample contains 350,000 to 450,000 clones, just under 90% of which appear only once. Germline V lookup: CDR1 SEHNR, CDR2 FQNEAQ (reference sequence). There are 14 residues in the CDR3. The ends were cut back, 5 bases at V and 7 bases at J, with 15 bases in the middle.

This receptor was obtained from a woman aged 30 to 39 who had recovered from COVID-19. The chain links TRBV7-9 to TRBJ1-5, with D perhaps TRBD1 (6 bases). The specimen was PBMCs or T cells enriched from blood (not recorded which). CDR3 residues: CASSHIGGGQPQHF. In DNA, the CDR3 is TGTGCCAGCAGCCATATAGGGGGGGGCCAGCCCCAGCATTTT.